These T cell receptor beta chains were read from a single sample in a study of vaccination effects on CD4 cells after COVID-19. These receptors have no identified antigens. The repertoire was sequenced with immunoSEQ multiplex PCR; TCRdb's copy has only in-frame clones and lacks some. The data hold some 60,000 clones, with 78% observed a single time. This specimen was CD4+ T cells from PBMCs cultured without peptide, taken after COVID-19 vaccination. The receptors derive from a human donor who received a COVID-19 vaccine. The CDR3 runs from the conserved cysteine through the conserved F or W.

TRBV2	CASGGVGQPQHF
TRBV5-5	CASSPETSGGMSSYNEQFF
TRBV10-3	CAISESTLIIGEQFF
TRBV29-1	CSARQVGGTEAFF
TRBV2	CASSEGLRVHEQYF
TRBV5-6	CASSLRGGRRTNEKLFF
TRBV27	CASSLWGSPSSYNEQFF
TRBV6-5	CASFISTGGAEAFF
TRBV3-1/TRBV3-2	CASSDTGGGTEAFF
TRBV3-1/TRBV3-2	CASSLERFTEAFF
TRBV28	CASSFSGMGHQF
TRBV10-2	CASSSTGGSGNTIYF
TRBV11-2	CASSSLPGKDSPLHF
TRBV30	CAWSPREGVSNQPQHF
TRBV12-3/TRBV12-4	CASSQQGSYGYTF
TRBV19	CASAISGGGSYEQYF
TRBV6-5	CASKAQSSGANVLTF
TRBV5-5	CASSFDGPQAFYNEQFF
TRBV30	CAWSVGGWSNQPQHF
TRBV7-2	CASSLDHLPGGKETQYF
TRBV6-7	CASSYRRDCSYEQYF
TRBV7-3	CASSLDSSYTEAFF
TRBV28	CASSPLTGANSPLHF
TRBV5-5	CASSLRWTDQPQHF
TRBV5-1	CASSLGSSPFQETQYF
TRBV30	CAWSVPGTGYQPQHF
TRBV5-1	CASSLVVRGSGPLHF
TRBV7-9	CASSSGTLNYEQYF
TRBV4-2	CASSDSGANTEAFF
TRBV15	CATSRGDRGRAYTEAFF
TRBV4-2	CASSQETRAAYNEQFF
TRBV7-2	CASSYGQGYQPQHF
TRBV5-1	CASSFGAAGTEAFF
TRBV4-3	CASARTVYSNQPQHF
TRBV5-1	CASSFNPTNNEQFF
TRBV6-2/TRBV6-3	CASSAGGASYDEQYF
TRBV6-1	CASSAPQSSYNSPLHF
TRBV19	CASSTFGTGGQYGYTF
TRBV28	CASSSDKGHEQYF
TRBV5-1	CASSLGGTASGNTIYF
TRBV28	CASSVKDGYTF
TRBV14	CASSPTVNYGYTF